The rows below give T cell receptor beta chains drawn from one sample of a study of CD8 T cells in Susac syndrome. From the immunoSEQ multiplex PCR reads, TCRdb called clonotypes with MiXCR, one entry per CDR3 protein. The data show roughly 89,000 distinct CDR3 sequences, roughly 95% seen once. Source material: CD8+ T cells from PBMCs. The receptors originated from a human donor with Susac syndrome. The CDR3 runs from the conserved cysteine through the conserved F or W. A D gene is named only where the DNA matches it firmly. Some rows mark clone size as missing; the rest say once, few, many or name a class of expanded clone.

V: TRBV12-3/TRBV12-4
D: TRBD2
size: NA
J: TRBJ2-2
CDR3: CASSFVAGGPTGELFF
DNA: TGTGCCAGCAGTTTTGTGGCGGGGGGTCCCACCGGGGAGCTGTTTTTT

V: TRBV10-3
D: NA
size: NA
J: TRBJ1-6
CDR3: CAISEDDSPLHF
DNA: TGTGCCATCAGTGAGGATGATTCACCCCTCCACTTT

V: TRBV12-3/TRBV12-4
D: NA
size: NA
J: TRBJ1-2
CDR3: CASSLGGPGGYTF
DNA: TGTGCCAGCAGTCTTGGGGGCCCCGGGGGCTACACCTTC

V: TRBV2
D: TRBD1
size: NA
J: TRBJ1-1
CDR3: CASSEPGTGDHTEAFF
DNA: TGTGCCAGCAGTGAACCCGGGACAGGGGACCACACTGAAGCTTTCTTT

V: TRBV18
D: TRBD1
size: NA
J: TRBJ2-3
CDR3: CASSLQGATTDTQYF
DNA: TGTGCCAGCTCACTTCAGGGGGCAACCACAGATACGCAGTATTTT

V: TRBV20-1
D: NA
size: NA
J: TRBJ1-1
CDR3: CSAYSTSNTEAFF
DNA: TGCAGTGCTTACAGTACATCGAACACTGAAGCTTTCTTT

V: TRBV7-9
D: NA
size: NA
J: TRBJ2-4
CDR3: CASSLLRIAKNIQYF
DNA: TGTGCCAGCAGCTTACTCAGGATAGCCAAAAACATTCAGTACTTC

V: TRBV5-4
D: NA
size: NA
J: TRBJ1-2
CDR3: CASSLSLGGYTF
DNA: TGTGCCAGCAGCTTGAGTTTAGGGGGCTACACCTTC

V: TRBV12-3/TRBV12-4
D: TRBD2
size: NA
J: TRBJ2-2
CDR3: CASTERLAGGPGELFF
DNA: TGTGCCAGCACCGAGAGACTAGCGGGGGGCCCCGGGGAGCTGTTTTTT

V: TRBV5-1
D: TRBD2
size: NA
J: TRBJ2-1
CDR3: CASGRTGLAHNEQFF
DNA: TGCGCCAGCGGGCGGACGGGACTAGCGCACAATGAGCAGTTCTTC

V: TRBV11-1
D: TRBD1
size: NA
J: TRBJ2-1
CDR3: CASSLDRGSYNEQFF
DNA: TGTGCCAGCAGCTTAGACAGGGGCTCCTACAATGAGCAGTTCTTC

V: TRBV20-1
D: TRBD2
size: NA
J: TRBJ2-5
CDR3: CSALSGGEETQYF
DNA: TGCAGTGCTTTGAGCGGGGGAGAGGAGACCCAGTACTTC

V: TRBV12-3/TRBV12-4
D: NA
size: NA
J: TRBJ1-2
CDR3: CASSLFGGIYGYTF
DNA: TGTGCCAGCAGTCTCTTCGGGGGCATATATGGCTACACCTTC

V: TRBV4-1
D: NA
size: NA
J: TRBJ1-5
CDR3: CASSQEYGSNQPQHF
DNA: TGCGCCAGCAGCCAAGAGTACGGAAGCAATCAGCCCCAGCATTTT

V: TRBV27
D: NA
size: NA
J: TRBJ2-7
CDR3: CASSPQRVAYEQYF
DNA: TGTGCCAGCAGCCCCCAAAGGGTAGCCTACGAGCAGTACTTC

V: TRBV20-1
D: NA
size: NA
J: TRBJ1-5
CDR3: CSALGGPSLGGNQPQHF
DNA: TGCAGTGCTTTAGGGGGACCGTCCCTGGGGGGCAATCAGCCCCAGCATTTT

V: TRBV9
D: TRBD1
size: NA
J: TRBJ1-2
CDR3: CASSYRDRDFYTYGYTF
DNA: TGTGCCAGCAGCTACCGGGACAGGGACTTTTATACGTATGGCTACACCTTC

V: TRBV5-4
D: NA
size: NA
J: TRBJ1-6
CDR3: CASGTGTQNSPLHF
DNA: TGTGCCAGCGGTACCGGGACACAAAATTCACCCCTCCACTTT

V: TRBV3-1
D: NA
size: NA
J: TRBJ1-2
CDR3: CASSPKDSYGYTF
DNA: TGTGCCAGCAGTCCCAAGGACAGCTATGGCTACACCTTC

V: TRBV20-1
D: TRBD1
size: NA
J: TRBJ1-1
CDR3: CSARLQGAGEAFF
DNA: TGCAGTGCTAGGCTCCAGGGGGCTGGGGAAGCTTTCTTT

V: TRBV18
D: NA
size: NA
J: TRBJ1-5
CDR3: CASSPVESNQPQHF
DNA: TGTGCCAGCTCACCAGTAGAAAGCAATCAGCCCCAGCATTTT

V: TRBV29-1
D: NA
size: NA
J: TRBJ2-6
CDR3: CSAGSRQNGANVLTF
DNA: TGCAGCGCAGGTTCTCGGCAAAATGGGGCCAACGTCCTGACTTTC

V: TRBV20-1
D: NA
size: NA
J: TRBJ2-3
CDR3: CSARDSSGMSTDTQYF
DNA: TGCAGTGCTAGAGATAGCAGCGGTATGAGCACAGATACGCAGTATTTT

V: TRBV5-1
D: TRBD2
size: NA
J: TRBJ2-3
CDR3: CASSSPSGGAGDTQYF
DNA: TGCGCCAGCAGCTCGCCTAGCGGGGGGGCCGGAGATACGCAGTATTTT

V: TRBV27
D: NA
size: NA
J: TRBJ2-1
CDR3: CASSLLWGADNEQFF
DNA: TGTGCCAGCAGTTTACTGTGGGGGGCTGACAATGAGCAGTTCTTC

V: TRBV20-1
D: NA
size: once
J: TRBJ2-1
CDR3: CSATSHNEQFF
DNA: TGCAGTGCGACCTCACACAATGAGCAGTTCTTC

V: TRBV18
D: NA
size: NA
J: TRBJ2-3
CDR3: CASSPSGIRDTQYF
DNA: TGTGCCAGCTCACCTTCGGGAATCAGGGATACGCAGTATTTT

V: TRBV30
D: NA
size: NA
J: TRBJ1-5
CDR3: CAWSLSGSGQPQHF
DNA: TGTGCCTGGAGTCTTTCGGGGTCGGGACAGCCCCAGCATTTT

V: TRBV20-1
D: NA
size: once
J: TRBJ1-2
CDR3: CSAQLQGMGYGYTF
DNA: TGCAGTGCTCAATTACAGGGTATGGGCTATGGCTACACCTTC

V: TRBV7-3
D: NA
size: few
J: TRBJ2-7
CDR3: CASSTRVGSYEQYF
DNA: TGTGCCAGCAGCACCCGGGTGGGGAGCTACGAGCAGTACTTC

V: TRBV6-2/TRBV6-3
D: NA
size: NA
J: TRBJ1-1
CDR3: CASSIIMNTEAFF
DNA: TGTGCCAGCAGCATAATCATGAACACTGAAGCTTTCTTT

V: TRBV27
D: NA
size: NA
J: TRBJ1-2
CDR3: CASSLNPGTLYGYTF
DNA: TGTGCCAGCAGTTTAAACCCAGGGACCCTCTATGGCTACACCTTC

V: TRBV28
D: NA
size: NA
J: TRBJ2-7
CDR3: CASSSNRRVWDEQYF
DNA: TGTGCCAGCAGTAGTAATAGGAGGGTGTGGGACGAGCAGTACTTC

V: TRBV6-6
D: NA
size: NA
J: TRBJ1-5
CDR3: CASRNRDDQPQHF
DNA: TGTGCCAGCAGAAACAGGGATGATCAGCCCCAGCATTTT

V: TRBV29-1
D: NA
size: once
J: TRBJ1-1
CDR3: CSVESPSATEAFF
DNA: TGCAGCGTTGAATCGCCCTCGGCCACTGAAGCTTTCTTT

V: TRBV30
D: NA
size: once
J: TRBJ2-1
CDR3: CAWAQGSSYNEQFF
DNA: TGTGCCTGGGCTCAGGGGAGCTCCTACAATGAGCAGTTCTTC

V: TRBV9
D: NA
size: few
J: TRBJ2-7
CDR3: CASSWTQVGNEQYF
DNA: TGTGCCAGCAGTTGGACTCAGGTCGGGAACGAGCAGTACTTC

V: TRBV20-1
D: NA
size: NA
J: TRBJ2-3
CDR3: CSAKVLAADTQYF
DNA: TGCAGTGCTAAGGTTTTAGCGGCAGATACGCAGTATTTT

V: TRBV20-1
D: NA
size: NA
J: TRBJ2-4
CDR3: CSARDQLGRPLAKNIQYF
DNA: TGCAGTGCTAGAGATCAGTTAGGGCGGCCCCTAGCCAAAAACATTCAGTACTTC

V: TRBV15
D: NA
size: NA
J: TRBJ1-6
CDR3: CATSRDGGLESPLHF
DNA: TGTGCCACCAGCAGAGATGGGGGGCTAGAGTCACCCCTCCACTTT

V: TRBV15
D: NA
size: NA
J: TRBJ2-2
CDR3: CATSRDLQSNTGELFF
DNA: TGTGCCACCAGCAGAGATCTACAGTCGAACACCGGGGAGCTGTTTTTT

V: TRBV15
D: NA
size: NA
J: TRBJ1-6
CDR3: CATSRGGGPGSPLHF
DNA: TGTGCCACCAGCAGAGGGGGGGGTCCGGGATCACCCCTCCACTTT

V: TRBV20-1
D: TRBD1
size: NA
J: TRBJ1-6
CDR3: CSGKQGAGNSPLHF
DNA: TGCAGTGGCAAACAGGGGGCCGGGAATTCACCCCTCCACTTT

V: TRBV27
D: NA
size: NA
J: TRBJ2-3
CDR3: CASSYYNTDTQYF
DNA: TGTGCCAGCAGTTACTATAACACAGATACGCAGTATTTT

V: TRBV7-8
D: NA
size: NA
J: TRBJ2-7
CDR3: CASSLDGAGEQYF
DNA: TGTGCCAGCAGCTTAGACGGGGCAGGGGAGCAGTACTTC

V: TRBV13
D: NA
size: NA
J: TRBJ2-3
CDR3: CASSLQQPTDTQYF
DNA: TGTGCCAGCAGCTTACAGCAACCCACAGATACGCAGTATTTT

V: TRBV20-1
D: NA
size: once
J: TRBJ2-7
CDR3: CSARLGSKGYYDEQYF
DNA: TGCAGTGCTAGATTGGGCAGCAAGGGGTACTACGACGAGCAGTACTTC

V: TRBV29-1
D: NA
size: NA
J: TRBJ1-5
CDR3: CSVGGGHQPQHF
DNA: TGCAGCGTTGGGGGGGGGCATCAGCCCCAGCATTTT